The T cell receptor beta chain under discussion was sequenced for a study of PD-1 blockade in classical Hodgkin lymphoma. Only in-frame clones appear in the TCRdb table, and some are missing; sequencing was by immunoSEQ multiplex PCR. The table lists over 7,500 clones, 70% to 80% of them singletons. Study conclusions and caveats: By C4D1 there was a significant rise in CD4+ TCR diversity but not in CD8+ TCR diversity.

This clone was recorded a few times. Its antigen remains unknown. V was trimmed by 2 bases and J by 0 bases, leaving 9 bases between them. The V gene's germline CDR1 is SGHRS and CDR2 YFSETQ. CDR3 size: 14 residues. After autologous stem cell transplantation all patients relapsed, and prior brentuximab vedotin exposure differed between cohorts. Negative magnetic selection isolated CD4+ T cells from thawed PBMCs. Complete response, partial response or progressive disease constituted the best responses recorded. The sequence came from a human donor with classical Hodgkin lymphoma. The sample here was CD4+ T cells from blood, taken at baseline. The gene calls are TRBV5-1 and TRBJ2-7; D is ambiguous. This CDR3 is CASSFSPPSYEQYF. As DNA, the CDR3 is TGCGCCAGCAGCTTCTCACCACCCTCCTACGAGCAGTACTTC.